Detailed here is one T cell receptor beta chain. Its specific antigen is unknown. Relative to the germline gene, one junction end is altered; a read error may explain this. Sequences SEHNR (CDR1) and FQNEAQ (CDR2) are obtained from the germline V gene (reference sequence). The CDR3, cysteine through phenylalanine, is 18 amino acids long. Only the CDR3 DNA is retained, 54 bases long and in frame from the first base. The data derive from a study of post-analysis software for immune sequencing data (dated by TCRdb to the mid-2010s). Some background on the complete study: The recorded disease courses included relapsing-remitting, secondary progressive and progressive-relapsing multiple sclerosis, and some patients had no subtype annotation. The multiple sclerosis patient repertoires were compared with more than 10 previously published healthy control repertoires from donors aged 6 to 25 years. A subset of samples was prepared in parallel using single-end sample barcoding, then pooled and co-amplified after Illumina adapter ligation. The paper as a whole reports these results and caveats: Strong co-clustering of samples prepared in the same batch was shown by direct clustering with F measure, prompting a batch-effect correction. The control group was slightly older than the multiple sclerosis patient group. Significantly higher frequencies in patients than in controls were found for several TRBV segments, including TRBV5-6, TRBV5-1 and TRBV20-1. Multiple sclerosis patients had significantly lower normalized Chao1 diversity than controls, a result that suggests substantial peripheral T-cell clonal expansion.

Libraries were built with PCR. Data came from an Illumina HiSeq 2500. To reduce PCR and sequencing biases, unique molecular identifiers were built into the TCR beta cDNA libraries. Some 500,000 cDNA molecules were obtained for every 1 to 10 million input T cells, so each molecule roughly corresponded to one T cell. The patient libraries were prepared and sequenced using the same protocol as the earlier healthy control dataset. Within a given batch, samples were prepared together, multiplexed and sequenced on the same HiSeq lane. Turning to the authors' computational methods: Raw barcoded reads were processed with MIGEC, discarding single-read molecular identifier groups before consensus assembly and CDR3 extraction. VDJtools was used for post-analysis of the clonotype tables, and diversity was normalized by down-sampling every dataset to the size of the smallest sample. To correct batch-related cross-sample contamination, repertoire overlap clustering matched CDR3 amino acid sequences but not nucleotide sequences. TCRdb passed the public sequencing reads through fastp at Q25 and MiXCR, retaining productive beta sequences. A single entry per CDR3 protein holds the most common genes and DNA from its merged rows. What appears here as the V and J calls and clone size reflects TCRdb's work, not the paper's. For this sample there are 700,000 to 900,000 distinct CDR3 sequences; under 60% appear just once. The ten largest clonotypes hold roughly 4.9% of the sample.

To demonstrate the VDJtools post-analysis software, TCR beta repertoires were profiled from the peripheral blood of about 13 young patients with multiple sclerosis. The multiple sclerosis patients were children and adolescents between roughly 6 and 15 years of age. The origin of this receptor is a girl aged 10 to 17 with multiple sclerosis. The sequence joins TRBV7-9 to TRBJ2-1; TRBD2 aligns with 10 central bases. The sample taken for sequencing was blood. The base sequence is TGTGCCAGCAGCTTAGTCAATTGGGCTAGCGGGAGTTACAACGAGCAGTTCTTC. Translated, this is CASSLVNWASGSYNEQFF.